Below, one T cell receptor (beta chain) is given with its context. Germline assignment: CDR1 SGHDT and CDR2 YYEEEE. V was pared by 0 bases and J by 4 bases, with 4 bases of the junction left unmatched. The CDR3 is 16 amino acids. This sample is drawn from a study of long-term antiretroviral therapy in people with HIV. Run at survey level, the immunoSEQ assay was version v3.0. TCRdb's copy holds only in-frame clones and misses some; the assay was immunoSEQ multiplex PCR. The sample contains 30,000 or so clones, about four fifths of which appear only once. V usage is TRBV5-6 and J usage is TRBJ2-3; 11 bases align to TRBD1. The receptor comes from a man between 45 and 60 years old with HIV. The sequenced sample was unsorted PBMCs, obtained 3 years after starting antiretroviral therapy. CDR3 bases: TGTGCCAGCAGCTTGGTGGGACAGGGGGTCCCAGATACGCAGTATTTT. This codes for CASSLVGQGVPDTQYF.